This record concerns one T cell receptor (beta chain) sequence. This specimen belongs to a study of technical replicates of blood from a few donors. CDR1 and CDR2 (germline): MNHNS, SASEGT. This CDR3 has 13 residues. Unmatched junction bases numbered 1, after V lost 6 bases and J lost 2 bases. Profiled with immunoSEQ multiplex PCR; TCRdb holds only in-frame clones, not every one. The sample consists of about 81,000 clones, 90% to 98% of them appearing once. The chain has TRBV6-1 and TRBJ2-7, with TRBD1 matching 10 bases. The source of this sequence is a human donor in good health. The sequencing sample was made of T cells isolated from PBMCs. The CDR3 nucleotides are TGTGCCAGCAGAGGACAGGGGGCCTACGAGCAGTACTTC. It yields the protein CASRGQGAYEQYF.